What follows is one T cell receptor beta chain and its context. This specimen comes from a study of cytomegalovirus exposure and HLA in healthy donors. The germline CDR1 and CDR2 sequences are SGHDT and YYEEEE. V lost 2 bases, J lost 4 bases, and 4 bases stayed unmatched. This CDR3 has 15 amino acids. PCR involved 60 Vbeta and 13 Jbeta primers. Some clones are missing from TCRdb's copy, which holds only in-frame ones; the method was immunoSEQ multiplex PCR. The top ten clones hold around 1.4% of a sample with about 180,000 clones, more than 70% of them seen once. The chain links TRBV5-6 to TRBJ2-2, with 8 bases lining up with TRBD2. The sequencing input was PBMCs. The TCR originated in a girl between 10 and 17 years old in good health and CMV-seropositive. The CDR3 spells CASSFDGRATGELFF. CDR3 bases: TGTGCCAGCAGCTTTGACGGGAGGGCCACCGGGGAGCTGTTTTTT. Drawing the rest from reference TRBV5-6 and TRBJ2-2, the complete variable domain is DAGVTQSPTHLIKTRGQQVTLRCSPKSGHDTVSWYQQALGQGPQFIFQYYEEEERQRGNFPDRFSGHQFPNYSSELNVNALLLGDSALYLCASSFDGRATGELFFGEGSRLTVL.